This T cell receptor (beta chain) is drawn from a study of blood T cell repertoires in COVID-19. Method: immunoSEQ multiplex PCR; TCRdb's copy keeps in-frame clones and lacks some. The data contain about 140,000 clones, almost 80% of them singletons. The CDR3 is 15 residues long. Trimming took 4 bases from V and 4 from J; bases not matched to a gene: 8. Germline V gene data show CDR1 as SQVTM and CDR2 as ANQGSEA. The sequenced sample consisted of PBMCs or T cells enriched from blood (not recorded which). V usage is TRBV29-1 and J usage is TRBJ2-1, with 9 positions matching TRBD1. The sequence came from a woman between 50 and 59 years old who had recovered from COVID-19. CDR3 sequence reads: CSVAGTGRGYNEQFF. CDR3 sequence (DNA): TGCAGCGTTGCCGGGACAGGGAGAGGATACAATGAGCAGTTCTTC.